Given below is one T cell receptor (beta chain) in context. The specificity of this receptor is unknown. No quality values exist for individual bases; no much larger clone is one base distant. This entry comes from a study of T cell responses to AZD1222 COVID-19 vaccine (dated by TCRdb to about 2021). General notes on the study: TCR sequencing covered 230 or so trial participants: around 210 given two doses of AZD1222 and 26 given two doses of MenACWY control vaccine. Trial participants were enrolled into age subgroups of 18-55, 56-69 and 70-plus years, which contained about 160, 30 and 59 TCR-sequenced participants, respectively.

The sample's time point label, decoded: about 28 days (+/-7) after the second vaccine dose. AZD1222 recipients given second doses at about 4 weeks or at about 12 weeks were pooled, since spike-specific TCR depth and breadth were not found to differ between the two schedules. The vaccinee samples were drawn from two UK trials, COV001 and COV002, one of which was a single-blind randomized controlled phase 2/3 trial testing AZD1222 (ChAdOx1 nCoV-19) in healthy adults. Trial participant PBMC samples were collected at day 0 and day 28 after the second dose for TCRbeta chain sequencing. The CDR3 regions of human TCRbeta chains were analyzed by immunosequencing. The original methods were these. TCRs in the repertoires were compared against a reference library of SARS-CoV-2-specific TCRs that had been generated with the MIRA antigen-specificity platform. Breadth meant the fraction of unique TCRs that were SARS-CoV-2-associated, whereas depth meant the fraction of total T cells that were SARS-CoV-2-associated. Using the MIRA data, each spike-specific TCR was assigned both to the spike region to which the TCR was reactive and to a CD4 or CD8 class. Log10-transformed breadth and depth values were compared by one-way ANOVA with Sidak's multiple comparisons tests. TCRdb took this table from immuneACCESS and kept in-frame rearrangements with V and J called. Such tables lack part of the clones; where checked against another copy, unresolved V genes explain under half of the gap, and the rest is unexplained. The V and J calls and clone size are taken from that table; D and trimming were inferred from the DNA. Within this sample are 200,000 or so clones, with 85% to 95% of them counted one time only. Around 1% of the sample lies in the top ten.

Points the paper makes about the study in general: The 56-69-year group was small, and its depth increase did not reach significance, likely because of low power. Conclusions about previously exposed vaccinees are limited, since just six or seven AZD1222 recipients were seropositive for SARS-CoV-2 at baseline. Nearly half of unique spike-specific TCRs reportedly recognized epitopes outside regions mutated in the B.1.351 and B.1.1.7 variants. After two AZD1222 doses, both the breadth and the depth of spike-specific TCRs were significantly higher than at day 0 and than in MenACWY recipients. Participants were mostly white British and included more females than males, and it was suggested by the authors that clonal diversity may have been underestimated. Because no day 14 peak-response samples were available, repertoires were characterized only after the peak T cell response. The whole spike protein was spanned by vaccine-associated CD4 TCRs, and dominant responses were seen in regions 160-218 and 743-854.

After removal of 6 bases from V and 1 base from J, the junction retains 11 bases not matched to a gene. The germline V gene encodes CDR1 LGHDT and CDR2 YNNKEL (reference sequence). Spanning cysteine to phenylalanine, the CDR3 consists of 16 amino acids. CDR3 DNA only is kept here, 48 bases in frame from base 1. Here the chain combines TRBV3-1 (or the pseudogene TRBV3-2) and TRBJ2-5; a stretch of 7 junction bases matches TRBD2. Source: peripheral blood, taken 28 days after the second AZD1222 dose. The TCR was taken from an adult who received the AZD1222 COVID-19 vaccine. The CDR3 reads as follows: CASSPGRGTAQETQYF. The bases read TGTGCCAGCAGTCCGGGGCGGGGGACCGCCCAAGAGACCCAGTACTTC.